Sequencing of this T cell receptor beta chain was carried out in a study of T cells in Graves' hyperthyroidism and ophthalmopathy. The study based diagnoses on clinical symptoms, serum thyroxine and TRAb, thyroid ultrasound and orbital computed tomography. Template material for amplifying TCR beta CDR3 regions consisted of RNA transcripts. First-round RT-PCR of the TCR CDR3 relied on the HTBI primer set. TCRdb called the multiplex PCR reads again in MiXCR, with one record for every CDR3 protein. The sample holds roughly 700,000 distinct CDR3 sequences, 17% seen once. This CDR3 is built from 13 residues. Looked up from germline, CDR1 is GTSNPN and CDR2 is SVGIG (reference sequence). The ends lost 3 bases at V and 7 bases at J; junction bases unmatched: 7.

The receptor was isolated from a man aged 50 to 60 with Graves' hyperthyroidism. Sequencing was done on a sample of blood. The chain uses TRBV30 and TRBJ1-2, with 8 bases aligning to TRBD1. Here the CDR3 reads CAWSPTGAGGYTF. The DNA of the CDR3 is TGTGCCTGGAGCCCGACAGGGGCCGGTGGCTACACCTTC.